A single sample gave rise to the 27 T cell receptor beta chains below, sequenced in a study of cytotoxic CD8 clonotypes in ibrutinib-treated CLL. TCRdb's table, derived via immunoSEQ multiplex PCR, lists solely in-frame clones and lacks some. The sample shows about 35,000 clones, about two thirds of them seen only once. The sample was PBMCs, taken at disease progression, from a patient treated with ibrutinib. The source is a human donor with chronic lymphocytic leukemia.

Of note for this clone: The junction and the germline gene differ at one end; a read error may be behind it. The rearrangement joins TRBV11-2 to TRBJ2-3, with 11 bases that match TRBD2. The CDR3 spans 14 residues. Germline V gene data show CDR1 as SGHAT and CDR2 as FQNNGV. The chain's CDR3 is CASSFLPTSGGTNF. As DNA, the CDR3 is TGTGCCAGCAGTTTCCTCCCAACTAGCGGGGGTACAAATTTT.

For this clone: The junction and the germline gene differ at one end; a read error may be behind it. The chain carries TRBV5-4 and TRBJ2-7, with D possibly matching TRBD2 (6 bases). The germline V gene encodes CDR1 SGHNT and CDR2 YYREEE (reference sequence). The CDR3 extends over 15 amino acids. The CDR3 loop reads CASSPGTGEGYEQYF. Here the CDR3 DNA reads TGCGCCAGCAGCCCGGGGACGGGGGAAGGATACGAGCAGTACTTC.

The chain employs TRBV19 and TRBJ1-1; 7 nucleotides agree with TRBD1. The CDR3 is 14 amino acids. V shed 7 bases, J shed 1 base, and the junction held 6 bases outside the gene matches. Germline CDR1 and CDR2: LNHDA and SQIVND (reference sequence). As DNA, the CDR3 is TGTGCCAGTACTCGACAGGGACGGAACACTGAAGCTTTCTTT. Its translation: CASTRQGRNTEAFF.

As for this clone: At one end, the junction sequence differs from germline, possibly due to a read error. The chain couples TRBV14 to TRBJ2-3; D is undetermined. The CDR3 loop spans 14 amino acids. Germline V CDR1 and CDR2: SGHDN, FVKESK. DNA for the CDR3: TGTGCCAGCAGCCTTGGAAGCAGCACGGATACGCAGTATTTT. This codes for CASSLGSSTDTQYF.

The V and J genes are TRBV6-6 and TRBJ2-7; TRBD1 matches 12 bases. The junction had 8 bases not matched to a gene; V was cut back by 4 bases and J by 7 bases. Germline V gives CDR1 MNHNY, CDR2 SVGAGI (reference sequence). This CDR3 spans 15 amino acids. This CDR3 is CASSFSGQGAGEQYF. CDR3 DNA sequence: TGTGCCAGCAGTTTTTCGGGACAGGGGGCGGGGGAGCAGTACTTC.

The sample holds one count of this clone. The chain couples TRBV2 to TRBJ2-1; 10 nucleotides match TRBD2. Germline V lookup: CDR1 SNHLY, CDR2 FYNNEI. There are 17 residues in the CDR3. With V trimmed by 0 bases and J by 0 bases, 2 bases remained unmatched. The DNA of the CDR3 is TGTGCCAGCAGTGAAGCTAGCGGGGGGAGCTCCTACAATGAGCAGTTCTTC. Encoded protein: CASSEASGGSSYNEQFF.

The chain combines TRBV7-6 with TRBJ2-2; 13 bases match TRBD2. The CDR3 has 15 residues. Unmatched junction bases numbered 4, after V lost 6 bases and J lost 6 bases. The germline CDR1 and CDR2 sequences are SGHVS and FNYEAQ. As DNA, the CDR3 is TGTGCCAGCAGGGGTGGACTAGCGGGGGCCGGGGAGCTGTTTTTT. Its translation: CASRGGLAGAGELFF.

Only one count was recorded for this clone. This chain connects TRBV2 to TRBJ2-1; D unclear. CDR1 and CDR2 from the germline V gene are SNHLY and FYNNEI. The CDR3 covers 12 residues. V lost 3 bases and J 15 bases, leaving 15 bases between the germline ends. CDR3 residues: CASSELAGYTFF. The CDR3 nucleotides read TGTGCCAGCAGTGAGCTGGCTGGCTATACGTTCTTC.

The gene calls are TRBV4-1 and TRBJ1-1, with TRBD1 identical over 7 bases. The junction had 11 bases not matched to a gene; V was cut back by 4 bases and J by 3 bases. Germline values: CDR1 MGHRA, CDR2 YSYEKL. There are 16 residues in the CDR3. In nucleotides, the CDR3 is TGCGCCAGCAGCCCCCAGACAGGGCGGAGAGACACTGAAGCTTTCTTT. This encodes CASSPQTGRRDTEAFF.

This clone has only a few counts. This chain uses TRBV9 with TRBJ1-6; possibly TRBD1 for D (6 bases). Trimming cost V 0 bases and J 11 bases, with 9 bases left between them. Germline V CDR1 and CDR2: SGDLS, YYNGEE. CDR3 length: 13 amino acids. The CDR3 protein is CASSVAQGPPLHF. The CDR3 DNA reads as TGTGCCAGCAGCGTAGCTCAGGGGCCACCCCTCCACTTT.

The chain is built from TRBV4-1 and TRBJ2-3; TRBD2 matches 16 bases. V dropped 2 bases and J dropped 3; count of bases not matched to a gene: 8. CDR1 is MGHRA, CDR2 YSYEKL, per germline. This CDR3 has 19 amino acids. The CDR3 sequence: CASSQLGLAGGDPTDTQYF. The CDR3 nucleotides read TGCGCCAGCAGCCAACTGGGACTAGCGGGGGGGGACCCGACAGATACGCAGTATTTT.

The chain combines TRBV7-6 with TRBJ1-2; no definite D call. V lost 2 bases to trimming and J lost 8 bases, with 12 bases between them. The CDR3 covers 13 residues. Germline values: CDR1 SGHVS, CDR2 FNYEAQ. CDR3: CASSLQSGVGYTF. The CDR3 nucleotides are TGTGCCAGCAGCTTACAATCGGGCGTAGGCTACACCTTC.

The chain has TRBV10-3 and TRBJ1-6; a weak D match, TRBD1 (6 bases). In germline, CDR1 is ENHRY, CDR2 SYGVKD. The germline V and J ends were trimmed by 3 bases and 5 bases, with 8 bases remaining between them. There are 14 residues in the CDR3. The CDR3 nucleotides read TGTGCCATCAGTGATACAGGGAATAATTCACCCCTCCACTTT. It yields the protein CAISDTGNNSPLHF.

In DNA form, the CDR3 reads TGTGCCAGCACCACCACCCTGGGAGGGGACAGGGCCCATTTCTATGGCTACACCTTC. Its protein product is CASTTTLGGDRAHFYGYTF. The chain couples TRBV27 to TRBJ1-2, with TRBD1 matching over 9 bases. Germline V gives CDR1 MNHEY, CDR2 SMNVEV (reference sequence). With 7 bases clipped from V and 4 bases from J, the junction kept 22 bases outside the gene matches. CDR3 length equals 19 residues.

This clone has more than one count but fewer than ten. The CDR3 is CASSPSGVSYEQYF. In nucleotides, the CDR3 is TGTGCCAGCAGTCCCTCGGGGGTATCCTACGAGCAGTACTTC. J is TRBJ2-7 and V is TRBV27; the D gene is possibly TRBD2 (6 bases). The CDR3 consists of 14 residues. The V and J ends lost 5 bases and 1 base respectively, with 12 bases between them. In germline, CDR1 is MNHEY, CDR2 SMNVEV (reference sequence).

The rearrangement uses TRBV2 and TRBJ1-1, with D maybe TRBD1 (5 bases). CDR1 is SNHLY, CDR2 FYNNEI, per germline. This CDR3 has 14 residues. Trimming stripped 8 bases from V and 0 bases from J, with 13 bases between. The CDR3 bases are TGTGCCAGCGGGGGGGTTCGGTTGAACACTGAAGCTTTCTTT. Its protein product is CASGGVRLNTEAFF.

This clone occurred a few times. J is TRBJ1-2 and V is TRBV6-5, with D possibly being TRBD1 (5 bases). Germline CDR1 is MNHEY and CDR2 is SVGAGI. V lost 6 bases and J 8 bases, leaving 19 bases between the germline ends. The CDR3 runs 14 residues. The CDR3 coding sequence is TGTGCCAGCAGGGACGGGGGAAGGGGCGAAGGCTACACCTTC. Translated, it gives CASRDGGRGEGYTF.

In DNA form, the CDR3 reads TGCGCCAGCAGGGGGACAGAATCCATGAACACTGAAGCTTTCTTT. It is translated as CASRGTESMNTEAFF. The genes are TRBV10-2 and TRBJ1-1, with 7 bases fitting TRBD1. The junction had 7 bases not matched to a gene; V was cut back by 6 bases and J by 0 bases. This CDR3 region has 15 residues. The germline gives CDR1 WSHSY, CDR2 SAAADI.

The chain combines TRBV11-2 with TRBJ2-5; 8 bases map to TRBD2. Germline V lookup: CDR1 SGHAT, CDR2 FQNNGV. V lost 6 bases to trimming and J lost 5 bases; unmatched junction nucleotides: 5. CDR3 length equals 13 residues. CDR3 sequence: CASRRGGQETQYF. CDR3 nucleotide sequence: TGTGCCAGCAGACGGGGGGGCCAGGAGACCCAGTACTTC.

The CDR3 DNA is TGTGCCAGCAGTAGGGACAGCAACTATGGCTACACCTTC. Amino acids: CASSRDSNYGYTF. The rearrangement links TRBV6-5 to TRBJ1-2; 7 bases map to TRBD1. V gave up 5 bases and J gave up 2 bases; unmatched junction bases: 2. The CDR3 has 13 amino acids. From germline, CDR1 is MNHEY and CDR2 SVGAGI.

The CDR3 nucleotides read TGTGCCAGCAGCTTATCAGGGATGCCTGGAAACACCATATATTTT. Its protein is CASSLSGMPGNTIYF. The V gene is TRBV11-2, the J gene TRBJ1-3; the D gene is possibly TRBD1 (5 bases). V dropped 2 bases and J dropped 2 bases, with 10 bases sitting between them. The CDR3 runs 15 residues. Germline CDR1 reads SGHAT; CDR2 reads FQNNGV.

V gene TRBV11-2 combines with J gene TRBJ2-3; D is unresolved. Deletions cut 1 base from V and 4 bases from J, with 9 bases between. This CDR3 region has 14 residues. CDR1 is SGHAT and CDR2 is FQNNGV in the germline V gene. The CDR3 sequence: CASSLGGYADTQYF. The CDR3 nucleotides are TGTGCCAGCAGCTTAGGGGGATACGCAGATACGCAGTATTTT.

The chain joins TRBV7-6 to TRBJ2-5; no reliable D call. V lost 3 bases to trimming and J lost 5 bases, with 7 bases between them. The CDR3 totals 12 residues. Per the germline V gene, CDR1 is SGHVS and CDR2 is FNYEAQ. The CDR3 nucleotides read TGTGCCAGCAGCTTTCTTGGGGAGACCCAGTACTTC. Protein product: CASSFLGETQYF.

This clone appeared many times. The chain has TRBV7-9 and TRBJ1-2; a weak D match, TRBD1 (6 bases). The CDR3 loop spans 13 amino acids. Trimming cost V 0 bases and J 7 bases, with 9 bases left between them. Looked up from germline, CDR1 is SEHNR and CDR2 is FQNEAQ (reference sequence). The CDR3, as DNA: TGTGCCAGCAGCTTAGCAACAGGGAGTGGCTACACCTTC. This encodes CASSLATGSGYTF.

This chain uses TRBV5-4 with TRBJ2-3, with D tentatively TRBD1 (5 bases). Germline CDR1 SGHNT, CDR2 YYREEE (reference sequence). This CDR3 comprises 16 residues. Trimming took off 0 bases at V and 2 bases at J, with 13 bases between the two ends. The CDR3 region is CASSLGGGAPTDTQYF. The CDR3 DNA is TGTGCCAGCAGCTTGGGGGGCGGAGCCCCCACAGATACGCAGTATTTT.

CDR3 protein: CASSEGVRGTGELFF. CDR3 DNA sequence: TGTGCCAGCAGTGAGGGGGTTAGGGGGACCGGGGAGCTGTTTTTT. The gene calls are TRBV6-1 and TRBJ2-2, with D perhaps matching TRBD1 (6 bases). Looked up from germline, CDR1 is MNHNS and CDR2 is SASEGT. V was trimmed by 3 bases and J by 5 bases, leaving 13 bases between them. This CDR3 comprises 15 residues.

Only a few counts were recorded for this clone. The chain joins TRBV2 to TRBJ2-1; 9 bases agree with TRBD1. V lost 0 bases, J lost 6 bases, and 6 bases stayed unmatched. The CDR3 extends over 16 amino acids. The germline V gene has CDR1 SNHLY and CDR2 FYNNEI. This CDR3 reads CASSEAPGTGRNEQFF. For the CDR3, the DNA is TGTGCCAGCAGTGAAGCCCCCGGGACAGGGCGCAATGAGCAGTTCTTC. Full variable domain (rest looked up from reference TRBV2 and TRBJ2-1): EPEVTQTPSHQVTQMGQEVILRCVPISNHLYFYWYRQILGQKVEFLVSFYNNEISEKSEIFDDQFSVERPDGSNFTLKIRSTKLEDSAMYFCASSEAPGTGRNEQFFGPGTRLTVL.